Each of the 28 T cell receptor beta chains below was sequenced from the same sample in a study of cytomegalovirus exposure and HLA in healthy donors. Primers included in the PCR were 60 Vbeta and 13 Jbeta primers. Using immunoSEQ multiplex PCR, the repertoire was profiled, and TCRdb retains in-frame clones only, with some absent. The table includes about 130,000 clones, more than 75% detected once. The source material was PBMCs. The receptors come from a female donor in good health and CMV-seronegative.

This clone was observed once. The chain is built from TRBV7-9 and TRBJ2-5; D may be TRBD2 (5 bases). This CDR3 is 14 amino acids long. Germline V CDR1 and CDR2: SEHNR, FQNEAQ (reference sequence). Trimming left V 1 base short and J 5 bases short, with 11 bases between. Written as DNA, the CDR3 is TGTGCCAGCAGCTTAGTAAGCGGTTGGGAGACCCAGTACTTC. As protein: CASSLVSGWETQYF. Full variable domain (rest looked up from reference TRBV7-9 and TRBJ2-5): DTGVSQNPRHKITKRGQNVTFRCDPISEHNRLYWYRQTLGQGPEFLTYFQNEAQLEKSRLLSDRFSAERPKGSFSTLEIQRTEQGDSAMYLCASSLVSGWETQYFGPGTRLLVL.

A word on this clone: Additional DNA sequences in this sample encode the identical CDR3. The chain is built from TRBV5-4 and TRBJ2-7; 7 bases agree with TRBD2. V lost 0 bases and J lost 1; bases outside the gene matches: 1. In germline, CDR1 is SGHNT, CDR2 YYREEE (reference sequence). This CDR3 spans 14 amino acids. The CDR3 sequence is CASSLDGGSYEQYF. The CDR3 DNA reads as TGTGCCAGCAGCTTGGACGGGGGGTCCTACGAGCAGTACTTC. Based on the CDR3 plus reference TRBV5-4 and TRBJ2-7, the full variable domain is ETGVTQSPTHLIKTRGQQVTLRCSSQSGHNTVSWYQQALGQGPQFIFQYYREEENGRGNFPPRFSGLQFPNYSSELNVNALELDDSALYLCASSLDGGSYEQYFGPGTRLTVT.

The gene calls are TRBV2 and TRBJ1-5, with D possibly being TRBD1 (6 bases). V was pared by 6 bases and J by 3 bases, with 12 bases between. This CDR3 region has 14 residues. Germline lookup yields CDR1 SNHLY and CDR2 FYNNEI. CDR3 region: CASSRGGDNQPQHF. The CDR3 bases are TGTGCCAGCAGCAGGGGAGGGGACAATCAGCCCCAGCATTTT.

The chain employs TRBV5-1 and TRBJ2-7, with D tentatively TRBD2 (5 bases). Trimming cost V 0 bases and J 5 bases, with 9 bases left between them. The germline gives CDR1 SGHRS, CDR2 YFSETQ. The CDR3 is 13 amino acids. CDR3 sequence: CASSLVAGHEQYF. CDR3 nucleotide sequence: TGCGCCAGCAGCTTGGTGGCGGGCCACGAGCAGTACTTC.

The V gene is TRBV18, the J gene TRBJ2-6; D is possibly TRBD1 (5 bases). Germline V CDR1 and CDR2: KGHSH, LQKENI. This CDR3 has 18 residues. The V gene lost 1 base and the J gene lost 0 bases, with 13 bases spanning the gap. Here the CDR3 reads CASSPRTQVLSGANVLTF. In DNA form, the CDR3 reads TGTGCCAGCTCACCACGGACACAGGTACTCTCTGGGGCCAACGTCCTGACTTTC.

The DNA for the CDR3 is TGCAGCGTTGAAGATCCGGGGGTGAATAATGAGCAGTTCTTC. Its translation is CSVEDPGVNNEQFF. The genes are TRBV29-1 and TRBJ2-1; TRBD2 is a possible D gene (6 bases). Trimming took off 0 bases at V and 7 bases at J, with 13 bases between the two ends. The CDR3 loop spans 14 amino acids. Looked up from germline, CDR1 is SQVTM and CDR2 is ANQGSEA.

CDR3 DNA: TGTGCCAGCAGCTTGGGGGGCCTAGCGGTAGTCTACGAGCAGTACTTC. This encodes CASSLGGLAVVYEQYF. This chain uses TRBV5-4 with TRBJ2-7; 7 positions match TRBD2. V was pared by 0 bases and J by 3 bases, with 9 bases of the junction left unmatched. The CDR3 sequence is 16 residues long. Germline V lookup: CDR1 SGHNT, CDR2 YYREEE (reference sequence).

The chain links TRBV6-5 to TRBJ2-5; a weak D match, TRBD1 (6 bases). The CDR3 is made up of 13 amino acids. Germline V gene data show CDR1 as MNHEY and CDR2 as SVGAGI. V gave up 1 base and J gave up 4 bases, with 7 bases separating them. As DNA, the CDR3 is TGTGCCAGCAGTTACTTCAGGGGAGAGACCCAGTACTTC. It encodes CASSYFRGETQYF.

The chain carries TRBV21-1 and TRBJ2-1; TRBD2 reflects the table's D call only, with no check against the DNA. TRBV21-1 is listed as a pseudogene. The CDR3 runs to 15 residues. The CDR3 loop reads CASSHRPDFYNEQFF. CDR3 in DNA: TGTGCCAGCAGCCACCGGCCGGACTTCTACAATGAGCAGTTCTTC.

This chain connects TRBV4-3 to TRBJ2-5, with a tentative D call TRBD1 (5 bases). The J call may not be correct, given that the DNA end is closer to TRBJ2-7. The CDR3 length is 16 residues. Germline V gene data show CDR1 as LGHNA and CDR2 as YSLEER. For the CDR3, the DNA is TGCGCCAGCAGCCAATCCAGCTTTGGGGCCTCCTACGAGCAGTACTTC. It encodes CASSQSSFGASYEQYF.

The chain couples TRBV7-2 to TRBJ2-3, with D tentatively TRBD1 (5 bases). CDR1 SGHTA and CDR2 FQGNSA come from the germline V gene. The CDR3 sequence is 15 residues long. V lost 0 bases, J lost 2 bases, and 9 bases lay in between. Here the CDR3 DNA reads TGTGCCAGCAGCTTAGCGGGGCCTCTCACAGATACGCAGTATTTT. This translates into CASSLAGPLTDTQYF.

The chain is built from TRBV5-1 and TRBJ1-3; D call uncertain. The CDR3 extends over 16 amino acids. V was trimmed by 4 bases and J by 0 bases, leaving 14 bases between them. Per germline, CDR1 SGHRS and CDR2 YFSETQ. The CDR3 coding sequence is TGCGCCAGCAGCCCTGGCCCGGAGAGCTCTGGAAACACCATATATTTT. This sequence encodes CASSPGPESSGNTIYF.

The J gene is TRBJ1-2, the V gene TRBV28; a possible D gene is TRBD1 (6 bases). The germline gives CDR1 MDHEN, CDR2 SYDVKM. CDR3 length equals 17 residues. V gave up 4 bases and J gave up 4 bases, with 22 bases separating them. The CDR3 nucleotides are TGTGCCAGCAGTTCTGGGGGCGGACAGTGGACCGGCTATGGCTACACCTTC. Translating gives CASSSGGGQWTGYGYTF.

The rearrangement joins TRBV28 to TRBJ1-5, with D possibly matching TRBD1 (5 bases). V lost 2 bases and J lost 9, with 17 bases in between. The germline V gene encodes CDR1 MDHEN and CDR2 SYDVKM. The CDR3 is 15 residues long. CDR3 sequence reads: CASSLGRAGTGPQHF. DNA of the CDR3: TGTGCCAGCAGTTTAGGGCGAGCGGGGACGGGGCCCCAGCATTTT.

V gene TRBV19 combines with J gene TRBJ2-6; D is possibly TRBD1 (6 bases). The length of the CDR3 is 16 residues. V lost 3 bases, J lost 0 bases, and 9 bases lay in between. The germline V gene encodes CDR1 LNHDA and CDR2 SQIVND (reference sequence). The CDR3 nucleotides are TGTGCCAGTAGTATCCTACAGGGCTCTGGGGCCAACGTCCTGACTTTC. This sequence encodes CASSILQGSGANVLTF. The full variable domain, with the rest looked up from reference TRBV19 and TRBJ2-6, is DGGITQSPKYLFRKEGQNVTLSCEQNLNHDAMYWYRQDPGQGLRLIYYSQIVNDFQKGDIAEGYSVSREKKESFPLTVTSAQKNPTAFYLCASSILQGSGANVLTFGAGSRLTVL.

This chain uses TRBV4-3 with TRBJ1-1; 7 nucleotides agree with TRBD1. In germline, CDR1 is LGHNA, CDR2 YSLEER. The CDR3 spans 14 residues. After removal of 0 bases from V and 4 bases from J, the junction contained 2 bases not matched to a gene. The CDR3 coding sequence is TGCGCCAGCAGCCAAGAGAAGGGGGCCACTGAAGCTTTCTTT. The encoded protein is CASSQEKGATEAFF.

CDR3 amino acids: CASSRGGAGATGELFF. In nucleotides, the CDR3 is TGTGCCAGCAGCCGGGGGGGAGCCGGAGCCACCGGGGAGCTGTTTTTT. J is TRBJ2-2 and V is TRBV7-9, with 8 bases fitting TRBD2. This CDR3 is built from 16 residues. The junction had 9 bases not matched to a gene; V was cut back by 5 bases and J by 4 bases. Germline loops: CDR1 SEHNR, CDR2 FQNEAQ (reference sequence). Filled out from reference TRBV7-9 and TRBJ2-2, the complete variable domain reads DTGVSQNPRHKITKRGQNVTFRCDPISEHNRLYWYRQTLGQGPEFLTYFQNEAQLEKSRLLSDRFSAERPKGSFSTLEIQRTEQGDSAMYLCASSRGGAGATGELFFGEGSRLTVL.

The chain couples TRBV5-1 to TRBJ2-1, with 10 nucleotides matching TRBD1. V lost 2 bases and J lost 7; bases outside the gene matches: 9. Germline-derived CDR1 and CDR2 are SGHRS and YFSETQ. The CDR3 has 16 amino acids. The CDR3 spells CASSFYGTGDLNEQFF. The CDR3 DNA follows: TGCGCCAGCAGCTTCTACGGGACAGGGGATTTAAATGAGCAGTTCTTC.

This clone was picked up a small number of times. The chain uses TRBV7-3 and TRBJ2-2; D uncertain. Looked up from germline, CDR1 is SGHTA and CDR2 is FQGTGA. The V and J ends lost 2 bases and 0 bases respectively, with 10 bases between them. This CDR3 contains 16 residues. CDR3 sequence (DNA): TGTGCCAGCAGCTTACAGGCTTTCTCGAACACCGGGGAGCTGTTTTTT. Encoded protein: CASSLQAFSNTGELFF. The variable domain in full, completed from reference TRBV7-3 and TRBJ2-2, reads GAGVSQTPSNKVTEKGKYVELRCDPISGHTALYWYRQSLGQGPEFLIYFQGTGAADDSGLPNDRFFAVRPEGSVSTLKIQRTERGDSAVYLCASSLQAFSNTGELFFGEGSRLTVL.

This clone occurred a few times. The chain employs TRBV11-2 and TRBJ1-2; D remains unclear. Germline lookup yields CDR1 SGHAT and CDR2 FQNNGV. V was shortened by 5 bases and J by 7 bases, with 14 bases between the two germline ends. This CDR3 contains 13 residues. As DNA, the CDR3 is TGTGCCAGCAGCACCGACAAGTATGGTGGCTACACCTTC. It yields the protein CASSTDKYGGYTF.

This clone occurred a few times. The chain uses TRBV6-5 and TRBJ1-5; a possible D gene is TRBD1 (5 bases). The CDR3 extends over 12 amino acids. Trimming removed 6 bases at V and 2 bases at J, with 5 bases between. Germline loops: CDR1 MNHEY, CDR2 SVGAGI. The CDR3 DNA follows: TGTGCCAGCAGACAGGGCAATCAGCCCCAGCATTTT. Translating gives CASRQGNQPQHF.

For the CDR3, the DNA is TGTGCCAGCAGCCTAAGACAGGGGGGAGGAGAGACCCAGTACTTC. It yields the protein CASSLRQGGGETQYF. The chain couples TRBV2 to TRBJ2-5; 9 bases are a match to TRBD1. CDR1 and CDR2 (germline): SNHLY, FYNNEI. The CDR3 loop spans 15 amino acids. V dropped 6 bases and J dropped 4; count of bases not matched to a gene: 9.

The chain recombines TRBV14 with TRBJ1-2; 8 bases fit TRBD1. This CDR3 spans 15 amino acids. The V gene's germline CDR1 is SGHDN and CDR2 FVKESK. The V gene end was trimmed by 5 bases and the J gene end by 2 bases; junction bases not matched to a gene: 7. The CDR3 reads CASSLRTGPNYGYTF. DNA of the CDR3: TGTGCCAGCAGCTTACGGACAGGGCCCAACTATGGCTACACCTTC. Full variable domain (remainder filled in from reference TRBV14 and TRBJ1-2): EAGVTQFPSHSVIEKGQTVTLRCDPISGHDNLYWYRRVMGKEIKFLLHFVKESKQDESGMPNNRFLAERTGGTYSTLKVQPAELEDSGVYFCASSLRTGPNYGYTFGSGTRLTVV.

The chain employs TRBV5-1 and TRBJ2-5, with TRBD1 as a possible D gene (5 bases). The CDR3 spans 12 residues. V was cut by 0 bases and J by 5 bases, with 5 bases left in between. CDR1 and CDR2 from the germline V gene are SGHRS and YFSETQ. CDR3 loop: CASSLEGETQYF. CDR3 in DNA: TGCGCCAGCAGCTTGGAGGGGGAGACCCAGTACTTC.

The gene calls are TRBV27 and TRBJ2-5, with no clear D. The DNA end is a closer match to TRBJ2-7, so the J assignment may be wrong. The CDR3 totals 13 residues. Germline V lookup: CDR1 MNHEY, CDR2 SMNVEV (reference sequence). The CDR3 bases are TGTGCCAGCAGTTTAAGGGACTCCTACGAGCAGTACTTC. As protein: CASSLRDSYEQYF.

The V and J genes are TRBV20-1 and TRBJ1-4; D is unclear. Trimming pared 6 bases from V and 4 bases from J, leaving 3 bases between. Germline loops: CDR1 DFQATT, CDR2 SNEGSKA (reference sequence). The length of the CDR3 is 10 residues. This chain's CDR3 is CSAYNEKLFF. In nucleotides, the CDR3 is TGCAGTGCCTATAATGAAAAACTGTTTTTT.

The chain couples TRBV11-2 to TRBJ2-7, with 9 bases fitting TRBD1. Looked up from germline, CDR1 is SGHAT and CDR2 is FQNNGV. The V and J ends lost 2 bases and 6 bases, in that order; junction bases with no gene match: 5. CDR3 length equals 14 residues. The CDR3 coding sequence is TGTGCCAGCAGCTTAACACAGGGGGCTTCCGAGCAGTACTTC. This gives the protein CASSLTQGASEQYF.

V gene TRBV5-1 combines with J gene TRBJ1-2; no definite D call. V was pared by 0 bases and J by 8 bases, with 11 bases between. CDR3 length equals 13 residues. Germline loops: CDR1 SGHRS, CDR2 YFSETQ. DNA of the CDR3: TGCGCCAGCAGCTTGGTCAGTCAACAAGGCTACACCTTC. Its translation: CASSLVSQQGYTF.